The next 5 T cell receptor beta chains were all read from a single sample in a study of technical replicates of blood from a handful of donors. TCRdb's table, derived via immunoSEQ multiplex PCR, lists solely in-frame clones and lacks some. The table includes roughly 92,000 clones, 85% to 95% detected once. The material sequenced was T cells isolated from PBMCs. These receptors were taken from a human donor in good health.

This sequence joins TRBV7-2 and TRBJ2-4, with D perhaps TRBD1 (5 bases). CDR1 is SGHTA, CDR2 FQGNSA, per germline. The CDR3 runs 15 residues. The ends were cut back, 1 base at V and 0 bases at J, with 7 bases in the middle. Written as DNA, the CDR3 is TGTGCCAGCAGCTTAGGGACATTAGCCAAAAACATTCAGTACTTC. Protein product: CASSLGTLAKNIQYF.

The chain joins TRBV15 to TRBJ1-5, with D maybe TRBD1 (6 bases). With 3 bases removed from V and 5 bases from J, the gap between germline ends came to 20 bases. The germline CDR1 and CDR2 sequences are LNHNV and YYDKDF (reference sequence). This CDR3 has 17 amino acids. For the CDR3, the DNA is TGTGCCACCAGCAGGGAGAGGGCCCACAGGGCGGATCAGCCCCAGCATTTT. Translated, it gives CATSRERAHRADQPQHF.

CDR3 region: CASSPKKGGGNTEAFF. The CDR3 bases are TGTGCCAGCAGCCCAAAAAAAGGGGGTGGGAACACTGAAGCTTTCTTT. The chain links TRBV7-3 to TRBJ1-1, with D tentatively TRBD1 (6 bases). V was clipped by 5 bases and J by 1 base, with 17 bases between them. Per the germline V gene, CDR1 is SGHTA and CDR2 is FQGTGA. This CDR3 has 16 amino acids.

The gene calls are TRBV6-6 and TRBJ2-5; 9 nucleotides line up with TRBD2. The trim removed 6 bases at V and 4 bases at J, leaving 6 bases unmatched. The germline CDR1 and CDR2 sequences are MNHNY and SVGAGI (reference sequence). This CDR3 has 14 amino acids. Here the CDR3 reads CASRPAGGRETQYF. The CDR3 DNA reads TGTGCCAGCAGACCCGCGGGAGGGCGAGAGACCCAGTACTTC.

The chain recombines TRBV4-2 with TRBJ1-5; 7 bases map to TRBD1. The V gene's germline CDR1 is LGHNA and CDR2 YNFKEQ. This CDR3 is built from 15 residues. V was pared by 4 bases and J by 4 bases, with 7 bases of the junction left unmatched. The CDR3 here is CASSPLDRRNQPQHF. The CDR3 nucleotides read TGTGCCAGCAGCCCCCTGGACAGGAGGAATCAGCCCCAGCATTTT.